This T cell receptor beta chain was sequenced during a study of T cell responses to AZD1222 COVID-19 vaccine. About this clone itself: Its antigen is unknown.

General study results and limits: Breadth and depth of Spike-specific TCRs rose after two AZD1222 doses. Clonal diversity was possibly underestimated; the donors were predominantly white British and more often female. It was only 6 or 7 AZD1222 recipients who were seropositive at baseline.

The CDR3 runs 15 residues. Losses at the gene ends were 4 bases for V and 8 bases for J; bases not matched to a gene: 8. Germline values: CDR1 SGHRS, CDR2 YFSETQ. TCRdb keeps only in-frame clones here, not all; method: immunoSEQ multiplex PCR. This table holds some 170,000 clones, about 92% found once. The receptor was derived from an adult in good health. This rearrangement joins TRBV5-1 to TRBJ2-2; TRBD2 matches at 10 bases. The sample consisted of peripheral blood, taken on day 0 of AZD1222 vaccination. CDR3 region: CASSGELAGVGELFF. Here the CDR3 DNA reads TGCGCCAGCAGCGGAGAGCTAGCGGGGGTTGGGGAGCTGTTTTTT.